This is a list of T cell receptor beta chains from one sample in a study of cytomegalovirus exposure and HLA in healthy donors. Generated by immunoSEQ multiplex PCR, the TCRdb table keeps only in-frame clones and is missing some. Among roughly 230,000 clones listed, about nine tenths were seen once. Sequencing input: PBMCs. The receptors stem from a girl aged 2-10 years in good health and CMV-seronegative. Each CDR3 is given without its conserved first and last residue. Only some rows state a clone size, as once, few, many or a class for expanded clones.

size	J	V	CDR3
.	TRBJ2-7	TRBV20-1	SAQRLGEQY
.	TRBJ1-4	TRBV6-1	ASSKNEKLF
.	TRBJ1-1	TRBV5-1	ASSLSPGNTEAF
.	TRBJ2-1	TRBV2	ASRGLAFAYNEQF
.	TRBJ2-3	TRBV11-2	ASSLFAGVVDTQY
.	TRBJ2-3	TRBV5-1	ASSLANYFPGTQY
.	TRBJ1-1	TRBV10-3	AISESGEAAF
once	TRBJ2-7	TRBV6-1	ASSDPTGRGYEQY
.	TRBJ1-4	TRBV4-1	ASSTPWDTGSATNEKLF
.	TRBJ2-7	TRBV28	ASYSSPNEQY
.	TRBJ1-5	TRBV28	ASSRGGSNQPQH
.	TRBJ2-2	TRBV6-5	ASRRGTSTTGELF
.	TRBJ1-3	TRBV27	ASSLGGAGNTIY
.	TRBJ1-5	TRBV2	ASSPGDNNQPQH
.	TRBJ2-1	TRBV11-2	ASSLVTGTTLYNEQF
.	TRBJ1-6	TRBV28	ASSSDRGWNSPLH
.	TRBJ2-2	TRBV15	ATSRDIGLNGELF
.	TRBJ2-1	TRBV29-1	IVGRFDYNEQF